A single sample is the source of the 23 T cell receptor beta chains below, sequenced in a study of control samples from healthy donors and cancer patients. Clones were sequenced by immunoSEQ multiplex PCR, and TCRdb holds only the in-frame ones, with some missing. Of some 49,000 clones in the sample, about 86% were seen once. The specimen sequenced was PBMCs. Source of these receptors: a woman in her forties or fifties with lung cancer.

The chain couples TRBV29-1 to TRBJ1-1; D uncertain. From germline, CDR1 is SQVTM and CDR2 ANQGSEA. The V gene lost 4 bases and the J gene lost 1 base, with 7 bases spanning the gap. The CDR3 totals 12 residues. CDR3 coding DNA: TGCAGCGTTGTTTGGCAGAACACTGAAGCTTTCTTT. This translates into CSVVWQNTEAFF.

The chain links TRBV28 to TRBJ1-1; 9 bases align to TRBD1. Germline-derived CDR1 and CDR2 are MDHEN and SYDVKM. This CDR3 spans 14 amino acids. The ends lost 1 base at V and 9 bases at J; junction bases unmatched: 6. CDR3 nucleotide sequence: TGTGCCAGCAGTTTATCGACGCACAGGGGGCAAGCTTTCTTT. Amino acid sequence: CASSLSTHRGQAFF. The entire variable domain, with the rest obtained from reference TRBV28 and TRBJ1-1, is as follows: DVKVTQSSRYLVKRTGEKVFLECVQDMDHENMFWYRQDPGLGLRLIYFSYDVKMKEKGDIPEGYSVSREKKERFSLILESASTNQTSMYLCASSLSTHRGQAFFGQGTRLTVV.

The chain has TRBV2 and TRBJ1-2; D gene unclear. CDR1 is SNHLY, CDR2 FYNNEI, per germline. This CDR3 contains 12 residues. Trimming pared 8 bases from V and 8 bases from J, leaving 15 bases between. The CDR3 nucleotides read TGTGCCAGCTCAGGAGGTATTGGAGGCTACACCTTC. Translated, it gives CASSGGIGGYTF.

The CDR3 DNA reads as TGTGCCAGCAGCCCGGACCCCACCGGGGAGCTGTTTTTT. Encoded protein: CASSPDPTGELFF. The chain carries TRBV5-4 and TRBJ2-2; D not certain. Trimming stripped 4 bases from V and 4 bases from J, with 8 bases between. Germline values: CDR1 SGHNT, CDR2 YYREEE (reference sequence). The CDR3 length is 13 residues.

On this clone: This sample includes further DNA sequences coding for the same CDR3. The chain couples TRBV18 to TRBJ1-3; D is undetermined. The CDR3 spans 13 residues. Trimming left V 0 bases short and J 1 base short, with 1 base between. Looked up from germline, CDR1 is KGHSH and CDR2 is LQKENI. This chain's CDR3 is CASSPPSGNTIYF. Here the CDR3 DNA reads TGTGCCAGCTCACCACCATCTGGAAACACCATATATTTT.

The chain recombines TRBV4-1 with TRBJ1-6; 8 nucleotides line up with TRBD1. With 0 bases clipped from V and 8 bases from J, the junction kept 6 bases outside the gene matches. The length of the CDR3 is 16 residues. Germline CDR1 is MGHRA and CDR2 is YSYEKL. The CDR3 loop reads CASSQDHNRGYSPLHF. The CDR3, as DNA: TGCGCCAGCAGCCAAGATCATAACAGGGGGTATTCACCCCTCCACTTT.

This clone was found a few times. The J gene is TRBJ2-5, the V gene TRBV14; D call uncertain. V was shortened by 0 bases and J by 3 bases, with 14 bases between the two germline ends. CDR1 and CDR2 from the germline V gene are SGHDN and FVKESK. CDR3 length equals 16 residues. The CDR3 sequence is CASSQDQGTYEETQYF. The CDR3 DNA reads as TGTGCCAGCAGCCAAGATCAAGGTACTTACGAAGAGACCCAGTACTTC.

This clone appeared a single time. V usage is TRBV18 and J usage is TRBJ1-1; D may be TRBD1 (5 bases). CDR1 and CDR2 (germline): KGHSH, LQKENI. The V gene lost 0 bases and the J gene lost 5 bases, with 7 bases spanning the gap. This CDR3 spans 13 amino acids. CDR3 residues: CASSPPKGTEAFF. CDR3 coding DNA: TGTGCCAGCTCACCACCGAAGGGGACTGAAGCTTTCTTT.

The rearrangement uses TRBV18 and TRBJ1-3; tentative D call: TRBD1 (5 bases). There are 15 residues in the CDR3. In germline, CDR1 is KGHSH, CDR2 LQKENI. The ends were cut back, 3 bases at V and 3 bases at J, with 12 bases in the middle. The CDR3 sequence is CASSPDRGGGNTIYF. The CDR3 nucleotides read TGTGCCAGCTCACCCGACAGAGGAGGTGGAAACACCATATATTTT.

This rearrangement joins TRBV19 to TRBJ2-4; D is possibly TRBD1 (6 bases). CDR3 length: 13 residues. V was shortened by 6 bases and J by 9 bases, with 15 bases between the two germline ends. Germline loops: CDR1 LNHDA, CDR2 SQIVND (reference sequence). The CDR3 sequence is CASSPGQSIIQYF. CDR3 nucleotides: TGTGCCAGTAGCCCGGGACAATCTATCATTCAGTACTTC.

This chain joins TRBV7-2 and TRBJ1-2; D gene unclear. This CDR3 has 15 residues. Germline CDR1 SGHTA, CDR2 FQGNSA. Between the trimmed V and J ends, which lost 2 bases and 3 bases, there was a span of 13 bases. The CDR3 sequence: CASSLSRAQYYGYTF. The DNA of the CDR3 is TGTGCCAGCAGCTTAAGTCGGGCCCAGTACTATGGCTACACCTTC.

The chain joins TRBV20-1 to TRBJ2-7; 7 bases line up with TRBD1. This CDR3 is 10 amino acids long. Germline trimming cut 8 bases from V and 6 bases from J; bases unmatched to any gene: 4. Looked up from germline, CDR1 is DFQATT and CDR2 is SNEGSKA (reference sequence). The DNA of the CDR3 is TGCAGTCCGAACAGGGGCGAGCAGTACTTC. It encodes CSPNRGEQYF.

The J gene is TRBJ1-5, the V gene TRBV2, with 7 positions matching TRBD1. CDR3 length: 16 amino acids. Germline V gene sequence: CDR1 SNHLY, CDR2 FYNNEI. V trimming: 5 bases; J trimming: 2 bases; junction bases outside the gene matches: 9. CDR3 sequence reads: CASSPLQGRGNQPQHF. CDR3 in DNA: TGTGCCAGCAGTCCCCTACAGGGGAGGGGCAATCAGCCCCAGCATTTT.

This chain joins TRBV6-5 and TRBJ2-3; D is possibly TRBD1 or TRBD2 (6 bases each). Trimming cost V 11 bases and J 2 bases, with 14 bases left between them. Germline CDR1 is MNHEY and CDR2 is SVGAGI. This CDR3 comprises 13 residues. The CDR3 DNA sequence: TGTGCCTCTTGGAGGGGGTACACAGATACGCAGTATTTT. Protein sequence: CASWRGYTDTQYF.

As to this clone: The germline gene is not matched at one end of the junction; a read error may be the cause. This sequence joins TRBV14 and TRBJ1-1; D may be TRBD1 (5 bases). The CDR3 extends over 11 amino acids. From germline, CDR1 is SGHDN and CDR2 FVKESK. The CDR3 region is CASSQETLTVF. CDR3 coding DNA: TGTGCCAGCAGCCAAGAGACCTTGACAGTCTTC.

Only one count was recorded for this clone. V usage is TRBV12-3 or TRBV12-4 and J usage is TRBJ1-1; D uncertain. Trimming shortened V by 5 bases and J by 3 bases, and 4 bases separated the two germline ends. The CDR3 has 11 amino acids. CDR3 coding DNA: TGTGCCAGCAGTGGGTACACTGAAGCTTTCTTT. It yields the protein CASSGYTEAFF.

V usage is TRBV28 and J usage is TRBJ2-3, with 11 bases matching TRBD1. The CDR3 sequence is 15 residues long. Germline loops: CDR1 MDHEN, CDR2 SYDVKM. The trim removed 3 bases at V and 5 bases at J, leaving 4 bases unmatched. For the CDR3, the DNA is TGTGCCAGCAGTTTGCAGGGACAGGGGGTAGATACGCAGTATTTT. Amino acid sequence: CASSLQGQGVDTQYF.

The genes are TRBV15 and TRBJ2-3; D unclear. The V and J ends lost 0 bases and 1 base respectively, with 8 bases between them. Germline V gene sequence: CDR1 LNHNV, CDR2 YYDKDF (reference sequence). The CDR3 extends over 15 amino acids. The CDR3 region has the DNA TGTGCCACCAGCAGAGAGTCAGTCGGCACAGATACGCAGTATTTT. Translation gives CATSRESVGTDTQYF. The full variable domain, with the rest looked up from reference TRBV15 and TRBJ2-3, is DAMVIQNPRYQVTQFGKPVTLSCSQTLNHNVMYWYQQKSSQAPKLLFHYYDKDFNNEADTPDNFQSRRPNTSFCFLDIRSPGLGDTAMYLCATSRESVGTDTQYFGPGTRLTVL.

The CDR3 is CASSLVTATSSYTF. CDR3 nucleotides: TGTGCCAGCAGCTTAGTGACAGCCACTTCGAGCTACACCTTC. The chain joins TRBV11-3 to TRBJ1-2, with D possibly TRBD1 on 5 matching bases. This CDR3 contains 14 residues. Germline V CDR1 and CDR2: SGHNT, YENEEA. V was clipped by 1 base and J by 9 bases, with 15 bases between them.

The chain uses TRBV7-8 and TRBJ1-1; D is unclear. V shed 5 bases and J shed 0 bases, with 25 bases lying between them. The V gene's germline CDR1 is SGHVS and CDR2 FQNEAQ. The length of the CDR3 is 19 residues. CDR3 protein: CASSLLRPSGLFMNTEAFF. CDR3 DNA sequence: TGTGCCAGCAGCCTATTACGGCCCAGTGGGCTCTTTATGAACACTGAAGCTTTCTTT.

The rearrangement links TRBV7-6 to TRBJ1-5; D gene unclear. Germline V CDR1 and CDR2: SGHVS, FNYEAQ. V was trimmed by 1 base and J by 7 bases, leaving 8 bases between them. CDR3 size: 13 residues. The CDR3 nucleotides are TGTGCCAGCAGCTTAGGAGTAGAGCAGCCCCAGCATTTT. It encodes CASSLGVEQPQHF.

Concerning this clone: The junction departs from germline at one end; a sequencing error may be responsible. The chain has TRBV14 and TRBJ2-1; TRBD1 might be the D (5 bases). CDR1 is SGHDN and CDR2 is FVKESK in the germline V gene. This CDR3 is built from 12 residues. DNA of the CDR3: TGTGCCAGCAGCCAAGAGTTCAGGGTTCTAATCTTC. It yields the protein CASSQEFRVLIF.

The chain joins TRBV7-8 to TRBJ2-1, with 11 bases identical to TRBD2. The trim removed 2 bases at V and 3 bases at J, leaving 0 bases unmatched. CDR3 length equals 15 residues. The germline V gene encodes CDR1 SGHVS and CDR2 FQNEAQ. CDR3 nucleotide sequence: TGTGCCAGCAGCTTAACTAGCGGGGGCTACAATGAGCAGTTCTTC. Its translation: CASSLTSGGYNEQFF.